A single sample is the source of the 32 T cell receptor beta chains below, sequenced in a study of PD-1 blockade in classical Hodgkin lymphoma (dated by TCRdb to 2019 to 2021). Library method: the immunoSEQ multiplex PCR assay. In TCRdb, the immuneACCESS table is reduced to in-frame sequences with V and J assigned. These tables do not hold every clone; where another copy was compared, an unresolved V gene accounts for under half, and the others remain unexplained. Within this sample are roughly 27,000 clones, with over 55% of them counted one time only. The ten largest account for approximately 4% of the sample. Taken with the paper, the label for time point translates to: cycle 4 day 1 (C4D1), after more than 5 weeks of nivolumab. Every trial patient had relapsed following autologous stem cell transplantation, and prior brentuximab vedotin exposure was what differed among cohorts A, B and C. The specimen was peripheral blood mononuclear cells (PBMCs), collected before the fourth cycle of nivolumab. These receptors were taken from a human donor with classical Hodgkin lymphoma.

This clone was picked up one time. The CDR3 DNA follows: TGTGCCAGTAGTATCTGGAGTGATAGCAATCAGCCCCAGCATTTT. This encodes CASSIWSDSNQPQHF. J is TRBJ1-5 and V is TRBV19; D ambiguous. The V and J ends lost 3 bases and 0 bases respectively, with 9 bases between them. The CDR3 covers 15 residues. Per germline, CDR1 LNHDA and CDR2 SQIVND (reference sequence).

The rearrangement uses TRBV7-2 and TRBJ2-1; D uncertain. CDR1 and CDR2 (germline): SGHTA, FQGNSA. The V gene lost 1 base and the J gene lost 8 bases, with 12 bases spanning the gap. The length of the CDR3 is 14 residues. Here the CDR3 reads CASSLVESSDEQFF. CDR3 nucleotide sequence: TGTGCCAGCAGCTTAGTAGAGTCTTCGGATGAGCAGTTCTTC. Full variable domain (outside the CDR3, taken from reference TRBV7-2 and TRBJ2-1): GAGVSQSPSNKVTEKGKDVELRCDPISGHTALYWYRQSLGQGLEFLIYFQGNSAPDKSGLPSDRFSAERTGGSVSTLTIQRTQQEDSAVYLCASSLVESSDEQFFGPGTRLTVL.

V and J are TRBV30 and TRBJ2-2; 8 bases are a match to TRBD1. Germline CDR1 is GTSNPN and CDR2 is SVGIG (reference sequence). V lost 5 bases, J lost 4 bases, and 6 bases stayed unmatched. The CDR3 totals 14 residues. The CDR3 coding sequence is TGTGCCTGGGGGGTTGGACAGGGCACCGGGGAGCTGTTTTTT. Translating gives CAWGVGQGTGELFF.

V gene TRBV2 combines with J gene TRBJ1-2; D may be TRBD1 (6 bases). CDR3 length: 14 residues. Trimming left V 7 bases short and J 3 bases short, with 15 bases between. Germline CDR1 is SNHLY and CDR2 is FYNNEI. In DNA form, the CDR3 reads TGTGCCAGCAAGAACAGGGAGGGCTACTATGGCTACACCTTC. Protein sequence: CASKNREGYYGYTF.

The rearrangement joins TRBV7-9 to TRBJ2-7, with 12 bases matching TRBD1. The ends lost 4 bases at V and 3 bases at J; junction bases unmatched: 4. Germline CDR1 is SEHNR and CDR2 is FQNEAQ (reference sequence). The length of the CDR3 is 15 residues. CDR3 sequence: CASSSGQGASYEQYF. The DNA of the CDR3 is TGTGCCAGCAGCTCGGGACAGGGGGCCAGCTACGAGCAGTACTTC.

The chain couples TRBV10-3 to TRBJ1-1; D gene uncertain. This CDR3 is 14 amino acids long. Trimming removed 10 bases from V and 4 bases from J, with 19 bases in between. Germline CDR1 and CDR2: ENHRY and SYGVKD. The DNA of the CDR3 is TGTGCCACCGGCGGGAGCTATATGAGCACTGAAGCTTTCTTT. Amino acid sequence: CATGGSYMSTEAFF.

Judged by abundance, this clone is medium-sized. CDR3 sequence (DNA): TGCGCCAGCAGGCAGTGGGCTAGCGAAGCCTACGAGCAGTACTTC. It specifies CASRQWASEAYEQYF. This chain joins TRBV4-3 and TRBJ2-7, with a tentative D call TRBD2 (6 bases). Trimming shortened V by 6 bases and J by 2 bases, and 17 bases separated the two germline ends. CDR1 and CDR2 (germline): LGHNA, YSLEER. The CDR3 spans 15 residues.

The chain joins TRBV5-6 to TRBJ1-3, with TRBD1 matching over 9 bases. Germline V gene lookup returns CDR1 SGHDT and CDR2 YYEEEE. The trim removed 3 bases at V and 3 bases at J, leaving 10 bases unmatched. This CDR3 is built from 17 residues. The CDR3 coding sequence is TGTGCCAGCAGCTCAATACCGGGACAGGGTGGTGGAAACACCATATATTTT. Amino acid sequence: CASSSIPGQGGGNTIYF.

CDR3 nucleotides: TGCGCCAGCAGCCGTCAGATCACCACAGATACGCAGTATTTT. Translating gives CASSRQITTDTQYF. The chain recombines TRBV4-1 with TRBJ2-3, with D uncertain. Trimming shortened V by 4 bases and J by 2 bases, and 10 bases separated the two germline ends. The CDR3 is made up of 14 amino acids. CDR1 is MGHRA, CDR2 YSYEKL, per germline.

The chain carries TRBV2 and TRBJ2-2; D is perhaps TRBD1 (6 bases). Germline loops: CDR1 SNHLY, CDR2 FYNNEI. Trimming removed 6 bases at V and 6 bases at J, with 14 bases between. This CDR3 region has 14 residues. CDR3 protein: CASSIQGTAGELFF. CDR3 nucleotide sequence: TGTGCCAGCAGCATACAGGGAACAGCCGGGGAGCTGTTTTTT.

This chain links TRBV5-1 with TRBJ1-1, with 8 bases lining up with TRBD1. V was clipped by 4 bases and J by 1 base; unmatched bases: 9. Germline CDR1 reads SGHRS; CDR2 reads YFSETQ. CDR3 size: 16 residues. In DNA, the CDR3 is TGCGCCAGCAGCCTCGGACAGGGTCATAGGAACACTGAAGCTTTCTTT. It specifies CASSLGQGHRNTEAFF.

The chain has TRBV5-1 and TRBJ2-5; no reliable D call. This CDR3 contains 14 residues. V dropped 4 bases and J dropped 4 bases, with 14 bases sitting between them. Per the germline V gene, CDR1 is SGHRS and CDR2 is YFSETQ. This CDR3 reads CASSLPDGSETQYF. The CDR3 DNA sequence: TGCGCCAGCAGCCTACCGGACGGGTCAGAGACCCAGTACTTC.

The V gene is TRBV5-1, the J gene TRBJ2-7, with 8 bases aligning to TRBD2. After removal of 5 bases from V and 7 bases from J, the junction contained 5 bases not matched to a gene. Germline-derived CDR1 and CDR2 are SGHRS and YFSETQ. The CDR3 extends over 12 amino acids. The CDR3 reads CASSSAGEEQYF. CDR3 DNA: TGCGCCAGCAGTTCAGCGGGAGAGGAGCAGTACTTC.

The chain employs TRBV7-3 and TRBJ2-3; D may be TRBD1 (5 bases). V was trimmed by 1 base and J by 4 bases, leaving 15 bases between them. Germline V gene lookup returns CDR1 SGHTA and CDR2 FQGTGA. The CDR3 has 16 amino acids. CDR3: CASSLNPTGAADTQYF. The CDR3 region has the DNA TGTGCCAGCAGCTTAAACCCAACTGGGGCCGCAGATACGCAGTATTTT. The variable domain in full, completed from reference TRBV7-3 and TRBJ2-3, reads GAGVSQTPSNKVTEKGKYVELRCDPISGHTALYWYRQSLGQGPEFLIYFQGTGAADDSGLPNDRFFAVRPEGSVSTLKIQRTERGDSAVYLCASSLNPTGAADTQYFGPGTRLTVL.

CDR3 sequence (DNA): TGTGCCTCCGCGGACTGGAGAAATGAAAAACTGTTTTTT. Translated, it gives CASADWRNEKLFF. The V gene is TRBV19, the J gene TRBJ1-4; the D is unclear. The CDR3 runs 13 residues. Per the germline V gene, CDR1 is LNHDA and CDR2 is SQIVND (reference sequence). V lost 11 bases and J 5 bases, leaving 15 bases between the germline ends. The full variable domain, completed using reference TRBV19 and TRBJ1-4, is DGGITQSPKYLFRKEGQNVTLSCEQNLNHDAMYWYRQDPGQGLRLIYYSQIVNDFQKGDIAEGYSVSREKKESFPLTVTSAQKNPTAFYLCASADWRNEKLFFGSGTQLSVL.

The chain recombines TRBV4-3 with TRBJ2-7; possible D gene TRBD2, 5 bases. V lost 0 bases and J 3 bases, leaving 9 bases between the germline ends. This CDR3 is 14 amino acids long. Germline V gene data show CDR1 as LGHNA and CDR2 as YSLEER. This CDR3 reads CASSQEVGNYEQYF. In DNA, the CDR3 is TGCGCCAGCAGCCAAGAGGTCGGGAACTACGAGCAGTACTTC.

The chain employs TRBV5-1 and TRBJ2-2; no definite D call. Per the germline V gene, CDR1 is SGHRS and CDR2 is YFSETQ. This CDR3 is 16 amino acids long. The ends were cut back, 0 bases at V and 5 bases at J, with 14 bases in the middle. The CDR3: CASSLVPGASTGELFF. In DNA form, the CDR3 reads TGCGCCAGCAGCTTGGTCCCGGGCGCCAGTACCGGGGAGCTGTTTTTT.

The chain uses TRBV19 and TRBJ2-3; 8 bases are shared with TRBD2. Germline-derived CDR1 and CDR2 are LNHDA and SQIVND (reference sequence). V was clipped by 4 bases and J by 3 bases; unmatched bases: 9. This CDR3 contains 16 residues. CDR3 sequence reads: CASSSMERELTDTQYF. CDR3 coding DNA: TGTGCCAGTAGTAGTATGGAGCGGGAGTTAACAGATACGCAGTATTTT.

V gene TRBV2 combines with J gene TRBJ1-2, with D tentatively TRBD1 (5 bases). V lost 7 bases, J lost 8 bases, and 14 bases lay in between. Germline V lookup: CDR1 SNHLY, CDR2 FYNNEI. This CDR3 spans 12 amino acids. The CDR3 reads CASTREGWGYTF. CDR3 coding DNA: TGTGCCAGCACTAGAGAGGGGTGGGGCTACACCTTC.

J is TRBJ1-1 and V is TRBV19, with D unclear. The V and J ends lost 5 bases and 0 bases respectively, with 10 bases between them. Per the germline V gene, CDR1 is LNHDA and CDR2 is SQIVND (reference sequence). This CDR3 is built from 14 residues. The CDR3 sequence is CASSEARMNTEAFF. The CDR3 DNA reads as TGTGCCAGTAGTGAAGCCCGGATGAACACTGAAGCTTTCTTT.

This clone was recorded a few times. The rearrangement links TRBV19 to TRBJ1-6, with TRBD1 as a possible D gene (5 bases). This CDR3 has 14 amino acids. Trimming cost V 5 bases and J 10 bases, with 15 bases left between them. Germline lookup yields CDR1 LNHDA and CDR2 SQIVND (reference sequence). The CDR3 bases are TGTGCCAGTAGTCTGACAGTGGGAGACTCACCCCTCCACTTT. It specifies CASSLTVGDSPLHF.

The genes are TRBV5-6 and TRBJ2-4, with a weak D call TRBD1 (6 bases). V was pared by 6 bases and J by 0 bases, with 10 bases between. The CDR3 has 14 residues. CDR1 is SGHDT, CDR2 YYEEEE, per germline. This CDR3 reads CASTGQTAKNIQYF. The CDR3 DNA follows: TGTGCCAGCACCGGACAGACAGCCAAAAACATTCAGTACTTC.

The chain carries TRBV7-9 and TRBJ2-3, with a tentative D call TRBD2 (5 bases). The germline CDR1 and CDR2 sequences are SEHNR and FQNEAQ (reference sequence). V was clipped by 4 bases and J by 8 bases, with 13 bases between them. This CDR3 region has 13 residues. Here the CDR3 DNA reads TGTGCCAGCAGCTCCAGTGGAGGTGGTACGCAGTATTTT. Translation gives CASSSSGGGTQYF.

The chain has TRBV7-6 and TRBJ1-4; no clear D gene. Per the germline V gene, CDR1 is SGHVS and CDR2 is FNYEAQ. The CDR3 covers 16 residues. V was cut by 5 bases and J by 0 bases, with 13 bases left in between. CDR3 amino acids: CASSPDTPPTNEKLFF. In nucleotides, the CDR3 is TGTGCCAGCAGCCCAGACACTCCCCCAACTAATGAAAAACTGTTTTTT. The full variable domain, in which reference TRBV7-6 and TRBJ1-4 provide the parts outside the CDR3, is GAGVSQSPRYKVTKRGQDVALRCDPISGHVSLYWYRQALGQGPEFLTYFNYEAQQDKSGLPNDRFSAERPEGSISTLTIQRTEQRDSAMYRCASSPDTPPTNEKLFFGSGTQLSVL.

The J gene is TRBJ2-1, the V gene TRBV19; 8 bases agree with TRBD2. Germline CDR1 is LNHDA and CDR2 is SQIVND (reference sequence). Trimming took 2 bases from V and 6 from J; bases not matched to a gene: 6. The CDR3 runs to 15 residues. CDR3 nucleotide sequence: TGTGCCAGTAGTATAACGGGACTAGTCTCCAATGAGCAGTTCTTC. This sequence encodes CASSITGLVSNEQFF.

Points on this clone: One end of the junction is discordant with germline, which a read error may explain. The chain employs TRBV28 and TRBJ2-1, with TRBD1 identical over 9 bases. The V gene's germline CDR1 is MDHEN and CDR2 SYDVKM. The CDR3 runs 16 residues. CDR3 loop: CASRAAAGTGRLPEIF. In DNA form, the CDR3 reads TGTGCCAGCAGGGCTGCCGCCGGGACAGGGCGGTTACCGGAGATCTTC. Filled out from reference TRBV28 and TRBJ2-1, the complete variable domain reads DVKVTQSSRYLVKRTGEKVFLECVQDMDHENMFWYRQDPGLGLRLIYFSYDVKMKEKGDIPEGYSVSREKKERFSLILESASTNQTSMYLCASRAAAGTGRLPEIFGPGTRLTVL.

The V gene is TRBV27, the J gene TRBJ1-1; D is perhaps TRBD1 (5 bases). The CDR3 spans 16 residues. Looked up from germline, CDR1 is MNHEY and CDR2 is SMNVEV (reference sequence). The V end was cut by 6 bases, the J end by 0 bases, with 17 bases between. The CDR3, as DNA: TGTGCCAGCAGAACAGGTGTGGGGAGTATGAACACTGAAGCTTTCTTT. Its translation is CASRTGVGSMNTEAFF.

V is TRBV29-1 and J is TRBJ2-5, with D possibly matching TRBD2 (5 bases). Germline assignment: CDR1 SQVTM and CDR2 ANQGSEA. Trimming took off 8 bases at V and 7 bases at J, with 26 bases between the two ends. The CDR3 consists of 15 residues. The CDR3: CSFSTAGRLSGTQYF. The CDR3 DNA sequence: TGCAGCTTTTCGACGGCGGGCAGGCTGAGCGGGACCCAGTACTTC.

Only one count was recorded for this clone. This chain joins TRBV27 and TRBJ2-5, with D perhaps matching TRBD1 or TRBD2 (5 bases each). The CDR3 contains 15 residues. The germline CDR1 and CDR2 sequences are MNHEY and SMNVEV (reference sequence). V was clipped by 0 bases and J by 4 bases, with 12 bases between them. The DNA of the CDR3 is TGTGCCAGCAGTTTATCGGTGGGGGTAGGAGAGACCCAGTACTTC. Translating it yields CASSLSVGVGETQYF.

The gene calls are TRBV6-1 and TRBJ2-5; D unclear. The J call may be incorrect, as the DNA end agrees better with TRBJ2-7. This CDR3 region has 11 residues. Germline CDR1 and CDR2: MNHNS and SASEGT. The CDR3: CASKTRYEQYF. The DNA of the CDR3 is TGTGCCAGCAAAACGAGGTACGAGCAGTACTTC.

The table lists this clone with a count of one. The CDR3 nucleotides read TGTGCCAGCACTGGGAGGCGGGAGGGTTTAGGAAATGAGCAGTTCTTC. It is translated as CASTGRREGLGNEQFF. The rearrangement uses TRBV19 and TRBJ2-1, with 9 positions matching TRBD2. V lost 9 bases and J lost 7; bases outside the gene matches: 16. This CDR3 region has 16 residues. CDR1 is LNHDA, CDR2 SQIVND, per germline (reference sequence).

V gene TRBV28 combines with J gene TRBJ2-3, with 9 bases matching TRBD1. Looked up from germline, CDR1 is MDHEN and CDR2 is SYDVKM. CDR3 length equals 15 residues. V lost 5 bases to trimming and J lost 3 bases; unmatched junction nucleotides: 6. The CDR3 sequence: CASSPGQGWTDTQYF. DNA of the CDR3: TGTGCCAGCAGTCCGGGACAGGGTTGGACAGATACGCAGTATTTT.